This record concerns one T cell receptor (beta chain) sequence. This sample was taken from a study of blood T cell repertoires in COVID-19. Study at large: COVID-19 samples collected from the United States, Italy and Spain covered acute and convalescent phases.

The germline V gene has CDR1 LNHDA and CDR2 SQIVND (reference sequence). This CDR3 contains 12 residues. V lost 9 bases, J lost 6 bases, and 12 bases lay in between. Clones were sequenced by immunoSEQ multiplex PCR, and TCRdb holds only the in-frame ones, with some missing. The table lists 300,000 or so clones, roughly nine tenths of them singletons, with around 2.5% in the top ten. Across 20 to 25 US areas, participants ranged in age from 18 to 89 years. Cohorts were based on clinical histories the participants reported. The sequence came from a man between 60 and 75 years old who had recovered from COVID-19. The source material was PBMCs or T cells enriched from blood (not recorded which). This chain joins TRBV19 and TRBJ2-1; no clear D. CDR3 sequence: CARKTLPNEQFF. The CDR3 nucleotides are TGTGCCAGGAAAACTCTACCCAATGAGCAGTTCTTC. Variable domain in full (rest from reference TRBV19 and TRBJ2-1): DGGITQSPKYLFRKEGQNVTLSCEQNLNHDAMYWYRQDPGQGLRLIYYSQIVNDFQKGDIAEGYSVSREKKESFPLTVTSAQKNPTAFYLCARKTLPNEQFFGPGTRLTVL.